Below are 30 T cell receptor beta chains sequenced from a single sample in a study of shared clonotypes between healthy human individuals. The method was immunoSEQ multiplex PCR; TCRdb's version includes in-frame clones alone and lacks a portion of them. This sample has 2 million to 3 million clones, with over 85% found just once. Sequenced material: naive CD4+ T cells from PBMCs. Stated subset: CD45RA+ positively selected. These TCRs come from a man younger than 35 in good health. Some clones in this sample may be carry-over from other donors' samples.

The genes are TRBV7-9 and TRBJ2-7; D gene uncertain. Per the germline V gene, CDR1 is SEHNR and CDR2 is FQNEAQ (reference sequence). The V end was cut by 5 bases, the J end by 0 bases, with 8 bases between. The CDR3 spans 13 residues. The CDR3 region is CASSARASYEQYF. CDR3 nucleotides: TGTGCCAGCAGCGCCCGGGCCTCCTACGAGCAGTACTTC.

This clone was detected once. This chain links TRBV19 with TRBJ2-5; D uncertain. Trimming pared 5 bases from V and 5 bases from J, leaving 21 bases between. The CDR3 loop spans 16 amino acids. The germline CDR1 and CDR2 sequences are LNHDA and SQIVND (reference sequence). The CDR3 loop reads CASSRRRISPGETQYF. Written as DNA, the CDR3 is TGTGCCAGTAGTCGCCGCCGGATCAGTCCTGGGGAGACCCAGTACTTC.

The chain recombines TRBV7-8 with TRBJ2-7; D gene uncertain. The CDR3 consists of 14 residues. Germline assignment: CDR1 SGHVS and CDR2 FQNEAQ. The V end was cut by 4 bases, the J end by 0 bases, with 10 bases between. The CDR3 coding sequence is TGTGCCAGCAGCTCCGACGGAATCTCCTACGAGCAGTACTTC. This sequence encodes CASSSDGISYEQYF.

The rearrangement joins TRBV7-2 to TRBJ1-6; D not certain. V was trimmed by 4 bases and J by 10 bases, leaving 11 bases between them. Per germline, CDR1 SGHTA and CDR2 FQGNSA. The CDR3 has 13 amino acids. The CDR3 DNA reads TGTGCCAGCAGCTCCCCTCCGGGATCACCCCTCCACTTT. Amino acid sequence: CASSSPPGSPLHF.

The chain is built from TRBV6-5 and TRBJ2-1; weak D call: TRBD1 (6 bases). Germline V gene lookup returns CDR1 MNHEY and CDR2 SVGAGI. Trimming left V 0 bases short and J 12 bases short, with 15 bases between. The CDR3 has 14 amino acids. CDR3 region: CASSYSSYLQGQFF. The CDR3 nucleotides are TGTGCCAGCAGTTACTCGAGCTACCTACAGGGGCAGTTCTTC.

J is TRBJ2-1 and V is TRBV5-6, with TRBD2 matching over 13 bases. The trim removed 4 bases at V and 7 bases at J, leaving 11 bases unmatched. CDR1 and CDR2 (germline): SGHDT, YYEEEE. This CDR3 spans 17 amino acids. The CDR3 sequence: CASSQIGGTSGKNEQFF. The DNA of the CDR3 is TGTGCCAGCAGCCAGATCGGTGGGACTAGCGGGAAGAATGAGCAGTTCTTC.

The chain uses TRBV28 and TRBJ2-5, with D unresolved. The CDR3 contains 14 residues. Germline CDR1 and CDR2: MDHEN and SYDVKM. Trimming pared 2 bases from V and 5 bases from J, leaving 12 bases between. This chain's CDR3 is CASSLGRGWETQYF. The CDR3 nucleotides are TGTGCCAGCAGTTTAGGCCGAGGCTGGGAGACCCAGTACTTC.

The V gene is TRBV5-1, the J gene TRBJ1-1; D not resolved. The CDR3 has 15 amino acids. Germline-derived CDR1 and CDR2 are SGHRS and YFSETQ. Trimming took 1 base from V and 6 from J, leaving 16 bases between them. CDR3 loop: CASSLNTLTIAEAFF. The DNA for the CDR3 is TGCGCCAGCAGCTTGAATACCCTCACAATCGCTGAAGCTTTCTTT.

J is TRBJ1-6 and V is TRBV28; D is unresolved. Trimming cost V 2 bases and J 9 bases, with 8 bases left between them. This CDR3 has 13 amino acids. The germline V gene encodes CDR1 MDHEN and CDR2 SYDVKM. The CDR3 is CASSLERGSPLHF. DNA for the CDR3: TGTGCCAGCAGTTTAGAGCGGGGTTCACCCCTCCACTTT.

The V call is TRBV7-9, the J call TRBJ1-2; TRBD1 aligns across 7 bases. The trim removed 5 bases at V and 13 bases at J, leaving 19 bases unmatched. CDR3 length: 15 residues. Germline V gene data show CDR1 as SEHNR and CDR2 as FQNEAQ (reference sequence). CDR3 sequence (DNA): TGTGCCAGCAGCCACACCGGGCTTACTAGGTCAGGGGGCACCTTC. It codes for CASSHTGLTRSGGTF.

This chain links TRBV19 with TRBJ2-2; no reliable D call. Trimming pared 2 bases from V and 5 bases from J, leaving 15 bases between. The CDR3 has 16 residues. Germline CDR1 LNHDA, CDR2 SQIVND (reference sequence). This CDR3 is CASSINDRIGTGELFF. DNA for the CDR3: TGTGCCAGTAGTATAAATGATCGAATAGGGACCGGGGAGCTGTTTTTT.

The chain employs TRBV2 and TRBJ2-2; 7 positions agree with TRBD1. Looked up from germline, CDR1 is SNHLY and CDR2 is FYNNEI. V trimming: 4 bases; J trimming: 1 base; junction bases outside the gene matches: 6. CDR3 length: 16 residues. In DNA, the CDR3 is TGTGCCAGCAGTGGCCCAGGGGGACAGAACACCGGGGAGCTGTTTTTT. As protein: CASSGPGGQNTGELFF.

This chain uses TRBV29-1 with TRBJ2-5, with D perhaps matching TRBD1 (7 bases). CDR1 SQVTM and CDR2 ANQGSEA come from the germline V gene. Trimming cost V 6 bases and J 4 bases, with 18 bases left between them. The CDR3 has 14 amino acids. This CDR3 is CSVQKNQGGETQYF. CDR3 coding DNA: TGCAGCGTGCAGAAGAACCAGGGGGGAGAGACCCAGTACTTC.

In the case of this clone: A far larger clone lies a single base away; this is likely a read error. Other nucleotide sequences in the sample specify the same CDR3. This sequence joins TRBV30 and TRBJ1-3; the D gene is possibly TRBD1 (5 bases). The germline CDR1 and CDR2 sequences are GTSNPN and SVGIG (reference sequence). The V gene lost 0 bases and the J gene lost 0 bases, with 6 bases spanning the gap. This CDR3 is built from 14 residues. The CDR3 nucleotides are TGTGCCTGGAGTGTAGGGGTCTCTGGAAACACCATATATTTT. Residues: CAWSVGVSGNTIYF.

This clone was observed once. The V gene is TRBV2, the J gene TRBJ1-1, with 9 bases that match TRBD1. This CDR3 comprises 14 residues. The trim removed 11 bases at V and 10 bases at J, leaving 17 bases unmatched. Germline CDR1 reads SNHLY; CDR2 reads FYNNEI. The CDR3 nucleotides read TGTGCCGGTGTCCAGGACAGGGGACCTTATAGAGCTTTCTTT. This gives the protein CAGVQDRGPYRAFF.

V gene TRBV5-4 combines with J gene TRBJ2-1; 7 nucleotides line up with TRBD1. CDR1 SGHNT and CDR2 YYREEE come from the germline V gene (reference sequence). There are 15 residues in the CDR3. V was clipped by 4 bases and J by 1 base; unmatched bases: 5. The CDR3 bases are TGTGCCAGCAGCCCACGACAGGGTTCCTACAATGAGCAGTTCTTC. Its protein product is CASSPRQGSYNEQFF.

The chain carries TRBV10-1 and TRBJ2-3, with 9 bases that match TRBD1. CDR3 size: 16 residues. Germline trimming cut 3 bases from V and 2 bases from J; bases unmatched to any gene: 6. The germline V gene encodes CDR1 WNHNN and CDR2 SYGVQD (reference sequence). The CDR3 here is CASSEDRGGHTDTQYF. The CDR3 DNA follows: TGCGCCAGCAGTGAAGACAGGGGGGGACACACAGATACGCAGTATTTT.

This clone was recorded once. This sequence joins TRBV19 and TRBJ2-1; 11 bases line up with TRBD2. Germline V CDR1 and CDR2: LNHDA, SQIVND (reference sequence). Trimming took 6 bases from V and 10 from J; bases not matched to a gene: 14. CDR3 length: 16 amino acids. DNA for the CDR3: TGTGCCAGTAGCGTGAGTAGCGGGAGGGCCTCGGAGGAGCAGTTCTTC. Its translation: CASSVSSGRASEEQFF.

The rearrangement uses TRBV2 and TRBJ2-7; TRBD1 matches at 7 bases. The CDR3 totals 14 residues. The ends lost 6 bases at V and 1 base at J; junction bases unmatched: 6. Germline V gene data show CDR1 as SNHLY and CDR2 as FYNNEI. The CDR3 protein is CASRFGTASYEQYF. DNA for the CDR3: TGTGCCAGCAGGTTTGGGACAGCTTCCTACGAGCAGTACTTC.

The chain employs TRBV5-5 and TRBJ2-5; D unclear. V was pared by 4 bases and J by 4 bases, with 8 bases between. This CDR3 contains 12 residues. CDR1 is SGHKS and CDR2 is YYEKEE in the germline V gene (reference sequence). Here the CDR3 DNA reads TGTGCCAGCAGCCCCATGGGAGAGACCCAGTACTTC. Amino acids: CASSPMGETQYF.

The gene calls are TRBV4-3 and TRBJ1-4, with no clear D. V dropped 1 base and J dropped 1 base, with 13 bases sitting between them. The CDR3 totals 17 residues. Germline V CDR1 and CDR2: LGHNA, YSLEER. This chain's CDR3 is CASSQAGLFGTNEKLFF. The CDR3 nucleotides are TGCGCCAGCAGCCAAGCAGGACTTTTCGGAACTAATGAAAAACTGTTTTTT.

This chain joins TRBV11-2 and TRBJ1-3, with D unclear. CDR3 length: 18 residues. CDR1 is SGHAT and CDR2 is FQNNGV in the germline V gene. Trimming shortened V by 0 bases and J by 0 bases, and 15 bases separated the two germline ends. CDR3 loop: CASSLDMMGRTSGNTIYF. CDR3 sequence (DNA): TGTGCCAGCAGCTTAGATATGATGGGCAGGACCTCTGGAAACACCATATATTTT.

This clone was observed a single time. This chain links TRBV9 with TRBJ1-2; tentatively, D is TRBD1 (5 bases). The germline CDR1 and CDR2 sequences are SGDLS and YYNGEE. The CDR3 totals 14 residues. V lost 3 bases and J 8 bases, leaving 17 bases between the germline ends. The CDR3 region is CASSGGPSGVGYTF. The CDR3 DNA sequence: TGTGCCAGCAGCGGAGGGCCGTCGGGGGTAGGCTACACCTTC.

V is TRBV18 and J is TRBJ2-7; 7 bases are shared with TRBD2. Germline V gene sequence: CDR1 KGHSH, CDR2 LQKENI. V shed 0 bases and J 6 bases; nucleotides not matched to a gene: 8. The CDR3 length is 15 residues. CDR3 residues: CASSPPGGSSREQYF. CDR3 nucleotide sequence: TGTGCCAGCTCACCACCGGGCGGGAGCAGCCGCGAGCAGTACTTC.

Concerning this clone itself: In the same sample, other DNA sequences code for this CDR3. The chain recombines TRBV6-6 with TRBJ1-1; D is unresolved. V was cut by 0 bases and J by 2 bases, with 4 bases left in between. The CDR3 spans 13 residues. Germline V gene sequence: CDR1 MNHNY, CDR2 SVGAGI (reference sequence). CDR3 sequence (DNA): TGTGCCAGCAGTTACTCCTCCAACACTGAAGCTTTCTTT. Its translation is CASSYSSNTEAFF.

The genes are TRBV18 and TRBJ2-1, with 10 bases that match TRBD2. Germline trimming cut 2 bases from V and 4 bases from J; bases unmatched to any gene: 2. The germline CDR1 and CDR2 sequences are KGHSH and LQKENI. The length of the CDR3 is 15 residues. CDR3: CASSPWTSGYNEQFF. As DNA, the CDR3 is TGTGCCAGCTCACCATGGACTAGCGGATACAATGAGCAGTTCTTC.

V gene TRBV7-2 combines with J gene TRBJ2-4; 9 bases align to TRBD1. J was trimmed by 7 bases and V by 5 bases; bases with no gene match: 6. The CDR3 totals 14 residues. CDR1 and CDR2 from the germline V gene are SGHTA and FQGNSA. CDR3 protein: CASSPDRGRNIQYF. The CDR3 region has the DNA TGTGCCAGCAGCCCCGACAGGGGGAGGAACATTCAGTACTTC.

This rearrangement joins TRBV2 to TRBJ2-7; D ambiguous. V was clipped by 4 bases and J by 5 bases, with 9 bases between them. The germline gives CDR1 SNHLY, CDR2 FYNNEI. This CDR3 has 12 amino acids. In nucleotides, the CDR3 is TGTGCCAGCAGTGTAGTATATCACGAGCAGTACTTC. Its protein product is CASSVVYHEQYF.

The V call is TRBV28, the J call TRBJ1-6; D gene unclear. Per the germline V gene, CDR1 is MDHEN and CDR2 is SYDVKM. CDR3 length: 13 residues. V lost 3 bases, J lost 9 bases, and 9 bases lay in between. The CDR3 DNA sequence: TGTGCCAGCAGTTTGTTCGACCCTTCACCCCTCCACTTT. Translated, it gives CASSLFDPSPLHF.

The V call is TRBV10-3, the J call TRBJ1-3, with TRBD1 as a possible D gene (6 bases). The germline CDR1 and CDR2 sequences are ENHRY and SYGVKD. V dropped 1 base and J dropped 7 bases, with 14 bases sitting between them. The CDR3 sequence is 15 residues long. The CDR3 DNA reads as TGTGCCATCAGTGAGTGGGGGGGCGAAGGGAACACCATATATTTT. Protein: CAISEWGGEGNTIYF.